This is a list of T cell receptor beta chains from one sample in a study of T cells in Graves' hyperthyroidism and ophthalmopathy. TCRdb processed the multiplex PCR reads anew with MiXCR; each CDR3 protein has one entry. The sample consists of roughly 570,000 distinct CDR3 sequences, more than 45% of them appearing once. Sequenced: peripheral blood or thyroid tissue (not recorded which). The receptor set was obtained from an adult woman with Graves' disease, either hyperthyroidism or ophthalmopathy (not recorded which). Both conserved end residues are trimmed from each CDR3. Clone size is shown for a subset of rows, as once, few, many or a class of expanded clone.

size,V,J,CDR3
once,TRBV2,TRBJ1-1,ASSARSPGRNTEAF
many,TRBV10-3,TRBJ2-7,ATNSLAENYEQY
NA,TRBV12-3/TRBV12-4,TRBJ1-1,ASSLIGVTEAF
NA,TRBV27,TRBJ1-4,ASARVGEKLF
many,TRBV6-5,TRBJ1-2,ASVTFRDSYGYT
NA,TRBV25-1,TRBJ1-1,ASSELFGGPIEAF
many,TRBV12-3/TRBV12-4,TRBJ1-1,ASRPTADDERAF
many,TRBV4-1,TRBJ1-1,ASSQLGTENTEAF
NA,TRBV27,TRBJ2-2,ASSFLSGRGTGELF
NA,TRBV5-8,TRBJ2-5,ASSWRPETQY
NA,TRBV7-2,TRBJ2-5,ASSSPYSGEETQY
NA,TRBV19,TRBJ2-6,ASSQEGGINYGANVLT
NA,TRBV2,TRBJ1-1,ASHGGVLSNTEAF
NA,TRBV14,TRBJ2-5,ASSPGGAMETQY
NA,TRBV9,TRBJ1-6,ASRRGTAWDSPLH
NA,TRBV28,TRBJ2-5,ASSSGPIQETQY
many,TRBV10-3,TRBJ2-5,AIREEVEETQY
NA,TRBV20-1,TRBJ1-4,SASQGRKSD
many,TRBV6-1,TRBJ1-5,ASTPVGVGSNQPQH
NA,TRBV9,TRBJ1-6,ASSGPLSGQGDSPLH
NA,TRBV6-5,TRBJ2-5,ASSYLGRAQETQY
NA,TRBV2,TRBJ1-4,ASSPDRGRNEKLF
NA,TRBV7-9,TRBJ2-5,ASSGGSGRPQTQY
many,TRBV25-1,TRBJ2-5,ASSYPPPVGALGETQY
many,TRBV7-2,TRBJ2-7,ASSLAVHGYEQY
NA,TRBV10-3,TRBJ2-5,AISVTGETQY
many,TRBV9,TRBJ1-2,ASSVGQGANYGYT
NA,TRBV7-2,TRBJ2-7,ASSPNPGQGWSYEQY
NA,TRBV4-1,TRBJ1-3,ASSRSRGRTFSGNTIY
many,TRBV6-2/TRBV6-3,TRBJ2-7,ASSYLAGPYEQY
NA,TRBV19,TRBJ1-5,ASSIATEAQPQH
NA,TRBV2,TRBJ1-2,ASSEGRANYGYT
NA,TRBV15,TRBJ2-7,ATSRALAGTSYEQY
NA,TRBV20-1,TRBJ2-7,SAMRGARGEQY
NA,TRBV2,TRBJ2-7,ASSLTGQGMSQY
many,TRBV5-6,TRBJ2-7,ASSFLAGRYEQY
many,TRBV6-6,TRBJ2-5,ASSSFNLAGETQY
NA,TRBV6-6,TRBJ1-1,ASRAVNIEAF
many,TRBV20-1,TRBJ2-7,SARSRDTPGEQY
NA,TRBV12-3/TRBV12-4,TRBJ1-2,ASSLGFAYGYT
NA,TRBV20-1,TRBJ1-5,SASSMEGYLNQPQH
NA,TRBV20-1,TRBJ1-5,SALTGGHQPQH
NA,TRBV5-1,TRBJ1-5,ASSPRQGNSPQH
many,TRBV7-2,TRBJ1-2,ASSLRVQGYYGYT
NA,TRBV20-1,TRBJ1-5,SATAGGANQPQH
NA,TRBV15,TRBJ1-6,ATGFRGTYNSPLH
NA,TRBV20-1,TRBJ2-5,SASRTDDVDQPQY
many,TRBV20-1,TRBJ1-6,SARPLGQGNYNSPLH
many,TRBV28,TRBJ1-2,ATRSRGANYGYT
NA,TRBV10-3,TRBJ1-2,ATSDTGQGYGYT
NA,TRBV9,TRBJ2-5,ASSAREGTAKETQY